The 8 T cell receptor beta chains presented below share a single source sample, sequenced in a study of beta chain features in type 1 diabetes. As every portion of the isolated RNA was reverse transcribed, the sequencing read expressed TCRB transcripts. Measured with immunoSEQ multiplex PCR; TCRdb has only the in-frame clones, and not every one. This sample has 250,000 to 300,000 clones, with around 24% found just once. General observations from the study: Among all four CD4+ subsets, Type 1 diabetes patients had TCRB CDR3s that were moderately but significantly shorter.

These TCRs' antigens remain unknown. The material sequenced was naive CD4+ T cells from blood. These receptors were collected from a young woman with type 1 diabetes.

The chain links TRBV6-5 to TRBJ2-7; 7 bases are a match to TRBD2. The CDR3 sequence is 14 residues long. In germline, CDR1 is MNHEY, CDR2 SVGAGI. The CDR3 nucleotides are TGTACGAGCTGGGGGAGGGGAAAATCCTACGAGCAGTACTTC. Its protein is CTSWGRGKSYEQYF.

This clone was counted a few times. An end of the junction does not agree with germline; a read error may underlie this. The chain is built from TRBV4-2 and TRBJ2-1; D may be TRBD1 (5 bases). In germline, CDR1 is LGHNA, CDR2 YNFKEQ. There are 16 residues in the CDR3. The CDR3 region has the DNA TGTGCCAGCAGCCAAGATGGCCAGGGTTCGTTTCTTGAGGAGTTCTTC. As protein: CASSQDGQGSFLEEFF.

The CDR3, as DNA: TGCAGCGTTGAGAACCGGGAGAACACTGAAGCTTTCTTT. It yields the protein CSVENRENTEAFF. The genes are TRBV29-1 and TRBJ1-1; D remains ambiguous. This CDR3 spans 13 amino acids. The germline V and J ends were trimmed by 3 bases and 1 base, with 9 bases remaining between them. The germline CDR1 and CDR2 sequences are SQVTM and ANQGSEA.

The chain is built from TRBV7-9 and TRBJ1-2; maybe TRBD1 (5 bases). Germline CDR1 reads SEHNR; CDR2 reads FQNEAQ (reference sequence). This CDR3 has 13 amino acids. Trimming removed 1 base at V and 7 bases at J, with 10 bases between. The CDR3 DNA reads TGTGCCAGCAGCTTAGACAGGTACACTGGCTACACCTTC. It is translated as CASSLDRYTGYTF.

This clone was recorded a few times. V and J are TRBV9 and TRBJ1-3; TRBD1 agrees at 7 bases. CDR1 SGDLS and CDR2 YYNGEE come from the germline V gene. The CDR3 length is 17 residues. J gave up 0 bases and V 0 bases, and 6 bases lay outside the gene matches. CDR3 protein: CASSVATGASSGNTIYF. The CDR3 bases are TGTGCCAGCAGCGTAGCTACAGGGGCCTCCTCTGGAAACACCATATATTTT.

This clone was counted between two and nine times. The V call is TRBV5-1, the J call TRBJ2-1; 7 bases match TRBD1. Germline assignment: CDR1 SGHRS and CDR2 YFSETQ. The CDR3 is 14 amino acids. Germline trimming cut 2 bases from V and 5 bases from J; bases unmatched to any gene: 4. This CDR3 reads CASSLGGYDNEQFF. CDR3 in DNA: TGCGCCAGCAGCTTAGGGGGCTACGACAATGAGCAGTTCTTC.

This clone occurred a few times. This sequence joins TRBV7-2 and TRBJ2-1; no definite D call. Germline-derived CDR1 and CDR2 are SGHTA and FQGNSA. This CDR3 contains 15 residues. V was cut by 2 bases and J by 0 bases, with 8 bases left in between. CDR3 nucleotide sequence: TGTGCCAGCAGCTTATTTCCTAGCTCCTACAATGAGCAGTTCTTC. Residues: CASSLFPSSYNEQFF.

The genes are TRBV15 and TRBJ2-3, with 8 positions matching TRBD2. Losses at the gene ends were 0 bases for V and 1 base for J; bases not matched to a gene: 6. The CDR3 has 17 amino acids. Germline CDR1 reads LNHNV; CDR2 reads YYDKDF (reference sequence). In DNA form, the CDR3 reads TGTGCCACCAGCAGAGATTACACTAGCGGAGGCACAGATACGCAGTATTTT. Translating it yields CATSRDYTSGGTDTQYF.